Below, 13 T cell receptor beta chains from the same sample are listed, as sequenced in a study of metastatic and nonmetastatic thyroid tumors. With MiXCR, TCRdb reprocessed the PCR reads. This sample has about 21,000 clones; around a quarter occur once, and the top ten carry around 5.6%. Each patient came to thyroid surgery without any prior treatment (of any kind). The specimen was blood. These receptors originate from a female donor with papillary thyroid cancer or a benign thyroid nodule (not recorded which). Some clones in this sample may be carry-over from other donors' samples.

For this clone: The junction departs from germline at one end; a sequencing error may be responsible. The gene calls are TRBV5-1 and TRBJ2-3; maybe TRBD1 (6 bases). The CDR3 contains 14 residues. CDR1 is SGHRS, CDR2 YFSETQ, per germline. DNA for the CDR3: TGTGCCAGCAGCTCATGGACAGTCACAGATACGCAGTATTTT. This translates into CASSSWTVTDTQYF.

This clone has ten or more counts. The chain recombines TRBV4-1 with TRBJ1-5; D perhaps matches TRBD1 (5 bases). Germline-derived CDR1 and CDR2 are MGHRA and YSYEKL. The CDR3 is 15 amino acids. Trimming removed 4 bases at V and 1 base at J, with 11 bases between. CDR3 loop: CASSREGRSNQPQHF. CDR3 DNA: TGCGCCAGCAGCCGGGAGGGACGAAGCAATCAGCCCCAGCATTTT.

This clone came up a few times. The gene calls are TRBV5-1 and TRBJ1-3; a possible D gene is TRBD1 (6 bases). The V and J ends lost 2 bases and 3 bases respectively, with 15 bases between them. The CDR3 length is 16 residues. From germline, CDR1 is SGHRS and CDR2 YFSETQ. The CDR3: CASSFDTGGSGNTIYF. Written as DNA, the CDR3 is TGCGCCAGCAGCTTCGATACGGGGGGCAGTGGAAACACCATATATTTT.

The CDR3, as DNA: TGCGCCAGCAGCTTGGGTGGGACAGACGGGGCCAACGTCCTGACTTTC. This encodes CASSLGGTDGANVLTF. This sequence joins TRBV5-1 and TRBJ2-6; TRBD1 aligns across 7 bases. The length of the CDR3 is 16 residues. The germline CDR1 and CDR2 sequences are SGHRS and YFSETQ. Germline trimming cut 0 bases from V and 4 bases from J; bases unmatched to any gene: 4.

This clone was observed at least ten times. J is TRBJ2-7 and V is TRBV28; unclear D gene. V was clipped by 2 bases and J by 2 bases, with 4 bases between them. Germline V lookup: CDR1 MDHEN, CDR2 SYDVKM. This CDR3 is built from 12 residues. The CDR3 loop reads CASSLGTYEQYF. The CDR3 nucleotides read TGTGCCAGCAGTTTAGGTACCTACGAGCAGTACTTC.

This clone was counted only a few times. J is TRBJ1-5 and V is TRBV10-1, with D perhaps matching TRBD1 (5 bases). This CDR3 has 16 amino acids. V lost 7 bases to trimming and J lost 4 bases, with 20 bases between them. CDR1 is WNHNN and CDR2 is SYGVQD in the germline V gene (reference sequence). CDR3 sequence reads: CASKAGKKAQNQPQHF. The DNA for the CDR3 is TGCGCCAGCAAGGCAGGGAAGAAAGCCCAGAATCAGCCCCAGCATTTT.

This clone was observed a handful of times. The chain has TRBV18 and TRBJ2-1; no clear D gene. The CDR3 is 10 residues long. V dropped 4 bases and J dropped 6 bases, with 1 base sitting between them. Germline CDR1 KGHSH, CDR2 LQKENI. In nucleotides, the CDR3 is TGTGCCAGCTCACGCAATGAGCAGTTCTTC. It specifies CASSRNEQFF.

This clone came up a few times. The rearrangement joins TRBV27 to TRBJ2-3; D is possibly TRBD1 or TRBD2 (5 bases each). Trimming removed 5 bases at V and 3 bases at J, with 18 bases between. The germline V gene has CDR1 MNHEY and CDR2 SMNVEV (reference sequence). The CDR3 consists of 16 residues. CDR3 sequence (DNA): TGTGCCAGCAGTCCTAAGGGGAGTCGCAGGACAGATACGCAGTATTTT. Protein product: CASSPKGSRRTDTQYF.

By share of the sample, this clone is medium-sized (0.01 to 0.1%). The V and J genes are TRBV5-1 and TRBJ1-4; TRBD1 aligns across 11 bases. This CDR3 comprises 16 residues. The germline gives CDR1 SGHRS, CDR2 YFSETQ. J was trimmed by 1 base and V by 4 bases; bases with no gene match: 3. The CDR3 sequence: CASSKGQGGTNEKLFF. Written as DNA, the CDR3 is TGCGCCAGCAGCAAGGGACAGGGGGGAACTAATGAAAAACTGTTTTTT.

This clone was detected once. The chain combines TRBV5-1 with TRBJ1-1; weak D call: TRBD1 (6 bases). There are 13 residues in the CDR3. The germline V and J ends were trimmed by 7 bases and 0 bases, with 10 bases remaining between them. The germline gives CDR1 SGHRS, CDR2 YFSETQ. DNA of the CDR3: TGCGCCAGCCGTACAGGGTTGAACACTGAAGCTTTCTTT. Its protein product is CASRTGLNTEAFF. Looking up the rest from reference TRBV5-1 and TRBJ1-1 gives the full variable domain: KAGVTQTPRYLIKTRGQQVTLSCSPISGHRSVSWYQQTPGQGLQFLFEYFSETQRNKGNFPGRFSGRQFSNSRSEMNVSTLELGDSALYLCASRTGLNTEAFFGQGTRLTVV.

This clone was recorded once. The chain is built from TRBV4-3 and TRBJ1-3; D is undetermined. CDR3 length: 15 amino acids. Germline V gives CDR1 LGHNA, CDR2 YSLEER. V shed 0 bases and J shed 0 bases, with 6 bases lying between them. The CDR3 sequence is CASSQDGVSGNTIYF. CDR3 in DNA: TGCGCCAGCAGCCAAGATGGCGTCTCTGGAAACACCATATATTTT.

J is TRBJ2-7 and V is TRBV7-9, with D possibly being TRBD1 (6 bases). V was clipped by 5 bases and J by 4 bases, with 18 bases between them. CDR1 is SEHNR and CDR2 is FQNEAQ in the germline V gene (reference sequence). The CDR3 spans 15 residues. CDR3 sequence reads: CASSRGGVQGYEQYF. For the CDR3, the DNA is TGTGCCAGCAGCCGAGGTGGAGTACAGGGATACGAGCAGTACTTC.

In DNA form, the CDR3 reads TGTGCCAGCAGCCGCAGCGGGGGGGCCAACACCGGGGAGCTGTTTTTT. Translation: CASSRSGGANTGELFF. The chain couples TRBV7-6 to TRBJ2-2; TRBD2 agrees at 10 bases. V shed 5 bases and J 2 bases; nucleotides not matched to a gene: 5. This CDR3 contains 16 residues. In germline, CDR1 is SGHVS, CDR2 FNYEAQ.